The source of this T cell receptor beta chain is a study of tumor and adjacent non-tumor tissue in lung cancer. The wider study: There were 11 to 12 adenocarcinoma, a couple of squamous cell carcinoma and 1 small cell lung cancer cases. The patients, 10 men and about 5 women, were roughly 30 to 76 with stage I to III disease. Each sample yielded approximately 4 million productive TCRbeta reads on average.

The CDR3 sequence is 14 residues long. Germline lookup yields CDR1 SQVTM and CDR2 ANQGSEA. RNA was extracted from bulk tissue without any cell sorting. A modified ARM-PCR protocol with three rounds of nested PCR amplified TCRbeta. In TCRdb, the multiplex PCR reads were re-called with MiXCR into one record per CDR3 protein. This table holds more than 95,000 distinct CDR3 sequences, over 65% found once. As to this clonotype: At one boundary the junction diverges from the germline segment, which might be a read error.

Sequencing used lung tumor tissue. V is TRBV29-1 and J is TRBJ1-1; perhaps TRBD1 as D (5 bases). This receptor was obtained from a man aged 25-40 years with non-small cell lung cancer. CDR3 in amino acids: CCVRREQDRLGAFF. The CDR3 DNA reads as TGCTGCGTGAGACGGGAACAGGACCGACTTGGGGCTTTCTTT.